The T cell receptor beta chain described here comes from a study of regulatory T cells in long-lasting Graves disease. As for time point: newly diagnosed GD, antithyroid drugs for less than 3 months. PBMC-extracted RNA yielded the TCR library. This clonotype was seen at least ten times. iRepertoire HTBI primers and Arm-PCR of CDR3 regions built TCR beta libraries. TCRdb ran MiXCR on the multiplex PCR reads and lists one entry per CDR3 protein. The data contain about 470,000 distinct CDR3 sequences, around 14% of them singletons. The length of the CDR3 is 14 residues. Germline values: CDR1 SGDLS, CDR2 YYNGEE. V lost 3 bases and J 5 bases, leaving 12 bases between the germline ends. The data also belong to a second study, concerning T cells in Graves' hyperthyroidism and ophthalmopathy. From that paper: Researchers defined stable Graves' hyperthyroidism as no ophthalmopathy progression within 18 months.

This receptor was obtained from a woman aged 30 to 39 with Graves disease. The chain employs TRBV9 and TRBJ2-1; D is possibly TRBD2 (6 bases). Here the sequenced sample was peripheral blood mononuclear cells (PBMCs), taken at new diagnosis, from a patient treated with antithyroid drugs. The CDR3 protein is CASSEGLVHNEQFF. CDR3 DNA: TGTGCCAGCAGCGAGGGACTGGTCCACAATGAGCAGTTCTTC.